This entry lists 31 T cell receptor beta chains sequenced from one sample in a study of early T cells in non-severe SARS-CoV-2 infection. TCRdb passed the 5' RACE reads through MiXCR, listing each CDR3 protein once. The sample contains fewer than 110,000 distinct CDR3 sequences, 8.5% to 14% of which appear only once. Sequenced material: whole blood. Source of these receptors: an adult who was a healthcare worker with PCR-confirmed SARS-CoV-2 infection or an uninfected control (not recorded which).

This clonotype was recorded many times. CDR3 residues: CSVVFVDTQYF. The CDR3 nucleotides read TGCAGCGTTGTTTTCGTAGATACGCAGTATTTT. V gene TRBV29-1 combines with J gene TRBJ2-3; D remains ambiguous. The germline gives CDR1 SQVTM, CDR2 ANQGSEA. Trimming stripped 4 bases from V and 5 bases from J, with 7 bases between. This CDR3 spans 11 amino acids.

V and J are TRBV28 and TRBJ2-4, with a tentative D call TRBD2 (6 bases). Germline CDR1 reads MDHEN; CDR2 reads SYDVKM. CDR3 size: 11 residues. V lost 5 bases and J lost 8, with 7 bases in between. In nucleotides, the CDR3 is TGTGCCAGCAGTCGGGAGTACATTCAGTACTTC. This encodes CASSREYIQYF.

This clonotype turned up a few times. The chain links TRBV12-3 or TRBV12-4 to TRBJ2-7; D is unclear. The CDR3 has 12 amino acids. V was trimmed by 6 bases and J by 3 bases, leaving 9 bases between them. CDR3 sequence reads: CASSSFHYEQYF. In DNA form, the CDR3 reads TGTGCCAGCAGCTCATTCCACTACGAGCAGTACTTC.

The rearrangement uses TRBV11-2 and TRBJ2-7, with 11 nucleotides matching TRBD2. The CDR3 has 15 residues. Germline assignment: CDR1 SGHAT and CDR2 FQNNGV. Trimming removed 2 bases from V and 5 bases from J; junction bases left unmatched: 5. Here the CDR3 reads CASSLRVAGGDEQYF. CDR3 bases: TGTGCCAGCAGCTTAAGGGTAGCGGGAGGGGACGAGCAGTACTTC. Based on the CDR3 plus reference TRBV11-2 and TRBJ2-7, the full variable domain is EAGVAQSPRYKIIEKRQSVAFWCNPISGHATLYWYQQILGQGPKLLIQFQNNGVVDDSQLPKDRFSAERLKGVDSTLKIQPAKLEDSAVYLCASSLRVAGGDEQYFGPGTRLTVT.

As to this clonotype: A much larger clone differs from this one at a single base, so this may be a read error. The rearrangement links TRBV2 to TRBJ2-3, with 11 bases fitting TRBD2. The CDR3 consists of 15 residues. Germline V gives CDR1 SNHLY, CDR2 FYNNEI. CDR3 amino acids: CAGRTTSGRLDTQYF. The DNA for the CDR3 is TGTGCCGGCAGAACCACTAGCGGGAGATTGGATACGCAGTATTTT.

This clonotype came up a few times. V is TRBV30 and J is TRBJ2-1, with D perhaps TRBD2 (6 bases). Germline assignment: CDR1 GTSNPN and CDR2 SVGIG (reference sequence). This CDR3 has 11 amino acids. Trimming cost V 7 bases and J 8 bases, with 12 bases left between them. CDR3 loop: CALGGGHEQFF. CDR3 coding DNA: TGTGCCTTGGGAGGAGGGCATGAGCAGTTCTTC.

This clonotype was detected only a few times. The CDR3 DNA reads TGCAGTGCCGGGACAGCGCAAGAGACCCAGTACTTC. It encodes CSAGTAQETQYF. The chain combines TRBV20-1 with TRBJ2-5, with TRBD1 identical over 7 bases. V lost 6 bases and J lost 2; bases outside the gene matches: 3. The CDR3 is 12 amino acids. Looked up from germline, CDR1 is DFQATT and CDR2 is SNEGSKA (reference sequence).

The chain joins TRBV20-1 to TRBJ2-1, with 12 nucleotides matching TRBD2. The trim removed 3 bases at V and 6 bases at J, leaving 3 bases unmatched. The germline V gene encodes CDR1 DFQATT and CDR2 SNEGSKA (reference sequence). CDR3 length: 14 residues. CDR3 coding DNA: TGCAGTGCTAGGGCTAGCGGGAGGGGCAATGAGCAGTTCTTC. Translation gives CSARASGRGNEQFF.

Worth noting for this clonotype: A read error may produce the germline difference seen at one junction end. The CDR3, as DNA: TGTGCTAGTGGTTTGGGGCTAGCGGGAGGGCCGCAGCAGCTCTTC. Its translation: CASGLGLAGGPQQLF. The chain has TRBV12-5 and TRBJ2-1; 12 bases align to TRBD2. The CDR3 has 15 amino acids. The V gene's germline CDR1 is LGHNT and CDR2 FRNRAP.

In its sample, this clonotype was seen many times. The chain recombines TRBV12-3 or TRBV12-4 with TRBJ2-1; D unclear. V was trimmed by 3 bases and J by 10 bases, leaving 7 bases between them. The length of the CDR3 is 11 residues. The DNA for the CDR3 is TGTGCCAGCAGTTTCACTGGGGAGCAGTTCTTC. Translating it yields CASSFTGEQFF.

This clonotype has a count of ten or more. The rearrangement uses TRBV28 and TRBJ2-4, with D unclear. The germline V gene has CDR1 MDHEN and CDR2 SYDVKM. This CDR3 is 13 amino acids long. Deletions cut 5 bases from V and 3 bases from J, with 8 bases between. CDR3 loop: CASSERLKNIQYF. The DNA for the CDR3 is TGTGCCAGCAGTGAAAGACTCAAAAACATTCAGTACTTC.

This clonotype was recorded many times. The chain employs TRBV28 and TRBJ2-7, with D hard to call. Germline CDR1 and CDR2: MDHEN and SYDVKM. The CDR3 is 13 residues long. Trimming stripped 5 bases from V and 2 bases from J, with 10 bases between. The CDR3 reads CASSPSDAYEQYF. The DNA for the CDR3 is TGTGCCAGCAGTCCGTCGGATGCCTACGAGCAGTACTTC.

This clonotype appeared a few times. The V and J genes are TRBV12-3 or TRBV12-4 and TRBJ2-3, with 11 bases lining up with TRBD1. J gave up 3 bases and V 4 bases, and 3 bases lay outside the gene matches. This CDR3 has 15 residues. Here the CDR3 reads CASSSGQGETDTQYF. Written as DNA, the CDR3 is TGTGCCAGCAGTTCGGGACAGGGGGAAACAGATACGCAGTATTTT.

This clonotype occurred a few times. The chain uses TRBV20-1 and TRBJ2-1, with 11 bases lining up with TRBD2. The V segment lost 6 bases and the J segment 3 bases; nucleotides outside the gene matches: 4. The CDR3 extends over 14 amino acids. The germline CDR1 and CDR2 sequences are DFQATT and SNEGSKA (reference sequence). The CDR3 loop reads CSAGTSGDYNEQFF. The CDR3 DNA sequence: TGCAGTGCCGGGACTAGCGGAGACTACAATGAGCAGTTCTTC.

The J gene is TRBJ2-7, the V gene TRBV20-1; 7 bases are shared with TRBD2. V lost 5 bases and J lost 2; bases outside the gene matches: 18. In germline, CDR1 is DFQATT, CDR2 SNEGSKA (reference sequence). The CDR3 has 17 amino acids. The CDR3 region is CSASLLASGRGTYEQYF. The CDR3 DNA reads TGCAGTGCTTCCCTACTGGCTAGCGGTCGGGGCACCTACGAGCAGTACTTC.

This clonotype was found many times. This chain uses TRBV13 with TRBJ2-1, with D hard to call. This CDR3 region has 11 residues. CDR1 is PRHDT, CDR2 FYEKMQ, per germline (reference sequence). The germline V and J ends were trimmed by 3 bases and 9 bases, with 6 bases remaining between them. DNA for the CDR3: TGTGCCAGCAGCTTCGTGGGTGAGCAGTTCTTC. Translating it yields CASSFVGEQFF. The whole variable domain, filled in from reference TRBV13 and TRBJ2-1, reads AAGVIQSPRHLIKEKRETATLKCYPIPRHDTVYWYQQGPGQDPQFLISFYEKMQSDKGSIPDRFSAQQFSDYHSELNMSSLELGDSALYFCASSFVGEQFFGPGTRLTVL.

The chain combines TRBV3-1 with TRBJ1-6; D is undetermined. Trimming stripped 1 base from V and 16 bases from J, with 11 bases between. The CDR3 length is 12 residues. From germline, CDR1 is LGHDT and CDR2 YNNKEL (reference sequence). CDR3 nucleotide sequence: TGTGCCAGCAGCCAAGCAAGAGAGGGTCTCCACTTT. Amino acid sequence: CASSQAREGLHF.

The sample holds many counts of this clonotype. The chain is built from TRBV5-4 and TRBJ2-5; TRBD2 agrees at 8 bases. The CDR3 loop spans 14 amino acids. Germline-derived CDR1 and CDR2 are SGHNT and YYREEE (reference sequence). The V gene end was trimmed by 4 bases and the J gene end by 4 bases; junction bases not matched to a gene: 6. CDR3 protein: CASSTRLALETQYF. The CDR3 DNA sequence: TGTGCCAGCAGCACCCGACTAGCGTTAGAGACCCAGTACTTC.

This clonotype was picked up many times. This chain joins TRBV20-1 and TRBJ2-3, with D perhaps TRBD1 (5 bases). The CDR3 totals 15 residues. CDR1 DFQATT and CDR2 SNEGSKA come from the germline V gene (reference sequence). V lost 3 bases to trimming and J lost 2 bases, with 15 bases between them. The CDR3 loop reads CSARARATATDTQYF. The DNA of the CDR3 is TGCAGTGCTAGGGCCAGGGCCACTGCCACAGATACGCAGTATTTT.

V gene TRBV5-5 combines with J gene TRBJ2-7; D not certain. The germline gives CDR1 SGHKS, CDR2 YYEKEE (reference sequence). The CDR3 loop spans 13 amino acids. The germline V and J ends were trimmed by 0 bases and 6 bases, with 10 bases remaining between them. CDR3 DNA: TGTGCCAGCAGCTTGGGACGGGCGCCCGAGCAGTACTTC. Translation: CASSLGRAPEQYF.

This clonotype was picked up a small number of times. This sequence joins TRBV27 and TRBJ1-2, with 9 nucleotides matching TRBD1. This CDR3 region has 13 residues. J lost 8 bases, V lost 6 bases, and 7 bases had no gene match. From germline, CDR1 is MNHEY and CDR2 SMNVEV (reference sequence). CDR3 bases: TGTGCCAGCAGGACGGGACAGGGCCTGGGCTACACCTTC. It specifies CASRTGQGLGYTF.

This clonotype was counted at least ten times. The V and J genes are TRBV2 and TRBJ2-7; 9 positions agree with TRBD2. Germline-derived CDR1 and CDR2 are SNHLY and FYNNEI. The V gene end was trimmed by 7 bases and the J gene end by 7 bases; junction bases not matched to a gene: 11. This CDR3 spans 14 amino acids. The CDR3 DNA is TGTGCCAGCAAGGAGGGACTAGCAGGTGGGGAGCAGTACTTC. Its translation is CASKEGLAGGEQYF.

Here the CDR3 reads CASSLGWTSTDTQYF. The CDR3 DNA reads as TGTGCCAGCAGTTTAGGGTGGACTAGCACAGATACGCAGTATTTT. This chain uses TRBV27 with TRBJ2-3; possible D gene TRBD2, 5 bases. CDR3 length: 15 amino acids. Germline V gene data show CDR1 as MNHEY and CDR2 as SMNVEV (reference sequence). Trimming cost V 2 bases and J 0 bases, with 9 bases left between them.

The table lists this clonotype with a few counts. CDR3 nucleotides: TGTGCCAGCAGCTTAGTATCGTTTTTCGAAGTTCAAGAGACCCAGTACTTC. Amino acids: CASSLVSFFEVQETQYF. This chain connects TRBV7-8 to TRBJ2-5; D remains ambiguous. The CDR3 is 17 amino acids. Germline V gene sequence: CDR1 SGHVS, CDR2 FQNEAQ. Trimming shortened V by 1 base and J by 2 bases, and 17 bases separated the two germline ends.

This clonotype showed up many times. One end of the junction is discordant with germline, which a read error may explain. This chain links TRBV11-2 with TRBJ2-3; D may match TRBD1 or TRBD2 (5 bases each). CDR1 SGHAT and CDR2 FQNNGV come from the germline V gene. CDR3 length equals 14 residues. The CDR3 sequence: CASATWGITDTQFF. CDR3 sequence (DNA): TGTGCCAGCGCGACCTGGGGGATCACAGATACGCAGTTTTTT.

The CDR3 spells CASSLGSDGTQYF. Written as DNA, the CDR3 is TGTGCCAGCAGCTTGGGTAGCGATGGGACCCAGTACTTC. The gene calls are TRBV7-3 and TRBJ2-5; tentative D call: TRBD2 (5 bases). The ends were cut back, 3 bases at V and 7 bases at J, with 12 bases in the middle. Germline loops: CDR1 SGHTA, CDR2 FQGTGA. This CDR3 is 13 amino acids long.

The genes are TRBV28 and TRBJ2-7, with D tentatively TRBD1 (5 bases). The CDR3 has 12 amino acids. Germline V gene lookup returns CDR1 MDHEN and CDR2 SYDVKM. The ends were cut back, 4 bases at V and 4 bases at J, with 8 bases in the middle. DNA of the CDR3: TGTGCCAGCAGTTGGCAGGGTTACGAGCAGTACTTC. It is translated as CASSWQGYEQYF.

This clonotype was counted ten times or more. The rearrangement uses TRBV2 and TRBJ1-1, with D perhaps matching TRBD1 (5 bases). The CDR3 is 12 residues long. V shed 6 bases and J shed 7 bases, with 12 bases lying between them. Germline values: CDR1 SNHLY, CDR2 FYNNEI. The CDR3 spells CASRRDLDEAFF. In nucleotides, the CDR3 is TGTGCCAGCAGGCGGGACCTCGATGAAGCTTTCTTT. The full variable domain, completed using reference TRBV2 and TRBJ1-1, is EPEVTQTPSHQVTQMGQEVILRCVPISNHLYFYWYRQILGQKVEFLVSFYNNEISEKSEIFDDQFSVERPDGSNFTLKIRSTKLEDSAMYFCASRRDLDEAFFGQGTRLTVV.

The chain has TRBV25-1 and TRBJ2-1; D not certain. V lost 7 bases and J 6 bases, leaving 16 bases between the germline ends. Germline loops: CDR1 MGHDK, CDR2 SYGVNS. This CDR3 comprises 14 residues. In DNA, the CDR3 is TGTGCCAGCATGGGAAGTCCTTACCTCAATGAGCAGTTCTTC. Protein product: CASMGSPYLNEQFF.

The chain combines TRBV7-2 with TRBJ2-1; 7 bases line up with TRBD1. The length of the CDR3 is 15 residues. After removal of 5 bases from V and 8 bases from J, the junction contained 12 bases not matched to a gene. Per the germline V gene, CDR1 is SGHTA and CDR2 is FQGNSA. The CDR3 protein is CASSRRDRRNHEQFF. Here the CDR3 DNA reads TGTGCCAGCAGCCGCCGGGACAGAAGAAACCATGAGCAGTTCTTC.

This clonotype appeared many times. The chain carries TRBV12-3 or TRBV12-4 and TRBJ2-2; tentative D call: TRBD2 (5 bases). The CDR3 extends over 15 amino acids. V was trimmed by 1 base and J by 5 bases, leaving 11 bases between them. CDR3 in DNA: TGTGCCAGCAGTTTAGGGGGAGTCCGGACCGGGGAGCTGTTTTTT. It encodes CASSLGGVRTGELFF.